Shown below are 11 T cell receptor beta chains from a single sample sequenced in a study of T cells in Graves' hyperthyroidism and ophthalmopathy. Template material for amplifying TCR beta CDR3 regions consisted of RNA transcripts. Initially, a first-round RT-PCR of the TCR CDR3 employed the HTBI primer set. TCRdb used MiXCR to reprocess the multiplex PCR reads, holding one entry per CDR3 protein. This sample carries under 250,000 distinct CDR3 sequences, roughly a sixth of them seen once, and the ten largest clones take around 48%. Sequencing was carried out using blood. These receptors came from a woman aged 45-65 years with Graves' hyperthyroidism.

This clonotype was seen only a few times. The chain couples TRBV5-1 to TRBJ2-7; D is unresolved. With 5 bases removed from V and 0 bases from J, the gap between germline ends came to 9 bases. Germline lookup yields CDR1 SGHRS and CDR2 YFSETQ. The CDR3 covers 13 residues. The CDR3 region has the DNA TGCGCCAGCAGAAGGGCCTCCTCCTACGAGCAGTACTTC. This gives the protein CASRRASSYEQYF.

This clonotype has more than one count but fewer than ten. CDR3 sequence: CASSQDRGGPQHF. The CDR3 DNA reads TGTGCCAGCAGCCAGGACAGGGGAGGGCCCCAGCATTTT. The chain is built from TRBV11-2 and TRBJ1-5; the match to TRBD1 covers 9 bases. CDR1 is SGHAT and CDR2 is FQNNGV in the germline V gene. This CDR3 spans 13 amino acids. Trimming at V came to 5 bases and at J to 9 bases, leaving 5 bases not matched to a gene. Using reference TRBV11-2 and TRBJ1-5 for the parts outside the CDR3, the full variable domain is EAGVAQSPRYKIIEKRQSVAFWCNPISGHATLYWYQQILGQGPKLLIQFQNNGVVDDSQLPKDRFSAERLKGVDSTLKIQPAKLEDSAVYLCASSQDRGGPQHFGDGTRLSIL.

This clonotype appeared many times. This CDR3 is CASRPTGRETQYF. DNA for the CDR3: TGTGCCAGCAGACCGACAGGGCGAGAGACCCAGTACTTC. The chain recombines TRBV28 with TRBJ2-5, with 7 positions matching TRBD1. V shed 6 bases and J 4 bases; nucleotides not matched to a gene: 5. CDR3 length equals 13 residues. CDR1 and CDR2 (germline): MDHEN, SYDVKM.

This clonotype was counted at least ten times. J is TRBJ2-2 and V is TRBV2; D might be TRBD1 or TRBD2, each matching 5 bases. This CDR3 comprises 18 residues. V lost 4 bases to trimming and J lost 0 bases, with 18 bases between them. From germline, CDR1 is SNHLY and CDR2 FYNNEI. CDR3: CASSALSGKGANTGELFF. The CDR3 nucleotides are TGTGCCAGCAGTGCCCTATCCGGGAAAGGGGCGAACACCGGGGAGCTGTTTTTT.

In its sample, this clonotype was seen a few times. The CDR3 DNA sequence: TGTGCCAGCAGTTTAGGGACTAGTGGGCAGTTCTTC. The encoded protein is CASSLGTSGQFF. This rearrangement joins TRBV27 to TRBJ2-1, with 8 bases matching TRBD2. The V segment lost 2 bases and the J segment 12 bases; nucleotides outside the gene matches: 3. CDR3 length: 12 residues. Germline CDR1 MNHEY, CDR2 SMNVEV (reference sequence).

There are many counts of this clonotype. The chain uses TRBV11-2 and TRBJ2-7, with 7 bases identical to TRBD1. The V gene end was trimmed by 5 bases and the J gene end by 6 bases; junction bases not matched to a gene: 13. There are 15 residues in the CDR3. In germline, CDR1 is SGHAT, CDR2 FQNNGV. CDR3 sequence (DNA): TGTGCCAGCAGCCAAGGGGGCCCCAGACGGGTCGAGCAGTACTTC. Translation: CASSQGGPRRVEQYF.

This clonotype was seen more than once but under ten times. CDR3 protein: CASSVTSGRAQETQYF. The DNA of the CDR3 is TGTGCCAGCAGCGTGACTAGCGGGAGGGCCCAAGAGACCCAGTACTTC. The rearrangement links TRBV5-4 to TRBJ2-5, with 14 bases identical to TRBD2. The CDR3 consists of 16 residues. Trimming at V came to 4 bases and at J to 1 base, leaving 3 bases not matched to a gene. Germline V gene sequence: CDR1 SGHNT, CDR2 YYREEE (reference sequence).

This clonotype was picked up many times. This chain connects TRBV6-1 to TRBJ2-1, with 7 bases fitting TRBD2. The length of the CDR3 is 16 residues. From germline, CDR1 is MNHNS and CDR2 SASEGT. The ends lost 8 bases at V and 6 bases at J; junction bases unmatched: 16. CDR3 DNA: TGTGCCAGCTGGGGGGGTGTACAGGATCCTTCCAATGAGCAGTTCTTC. It codes for CASWGGVQDPSNEQFF.

This clonotype has a count of ten or more. The chain couples TRBV28 to TRBJ1-2; D is undetermined. Trimming removed 2 bases at V and 4 bases at J, with 11 bases between. The CDR3 is 14 residues long. Germline assignment: CDR1 MDHEN and CDR2 SYDVKM. DNA of the CDR3: TGTGCCAGCAGTTTACCTGTGGAGCGCTATGGCTACACCTTC. Translated: CASSLPVERYGYTF.

This clonotype was seen more than once but under ten times. This sequence joins TRBV27 and TRBJ2-2; TRBD2 agrees at 12 bases. Germline loops: CDR1 MNHEY, CDR2 SMNVEV (reference sequence). V lost 5 bases and J lost 4; bases outside the gene matches: 5. The CDR3 is 16 residues long. The CDR3 sequence is CASSASGRAVTGELFF. For the CDR3, the DNA is TGTGCCAGCAGTGCTAGCGGGAGGGCCGTCACCGGGGAGCTGTTTTTT.

The chain carries TRBV6-1 and TRBJ2-1, with D possibly being TRBD1 (6 bases). Germline-derived CDR1 and CDR2 are MNHNS and SASEGT. Trimming took 4 bases from V and 7 from J, leaving 17 bases between them. The CDR3 spans 15 residues. This chain's CDR3 is CASSVQGILGNEQFF. In DNA form, the CDR3 reads TGTGCCAGCAGTGTACAGGGAATTTTGGGGAATGAGCAGTTCTTC.